Below are 19 T cell receptor beta chains sequenced from a single sample in a study of blood T cell repertoires in COVID-19. Clones were read by immunoSEQ multiplex PCR, and TCRdb kept only the in-frame ones, dropping some. The table includes 170,000 or so clones, about 90% detected once. Source material: PBMCs or T cells enriched from blood (not recorded which). These receptors were obtained from a woman between 45 and 60 years old who had recovered from COVID-19.

The rearrangement joins TRBV30 to TRBJ1-3, with D unresolved. The CDR3 has 14 amino acids. The germline V gene encodes CDR1 GTSNPN and CDR2 SVGIG (reference sequence). The ends were cut back, 4 bases at V and 0 bases at J, with 10 bases in the middle. The CDR3 loop is CAWTLGGSGNTIYF. The CDR3 bases are TGTGCCTGGACCTTAGGCGGCTCTGGAAACACCATATATTTT.

This chain connects TRBV13 to TRBJ1-1; D perhaps matches TRBD1 (6 bases). With 0 bases removed from V and 5 bases from J, the gap between germline ends came to 10 bases. Germline-derived CDR1 and CDR2 are PRHDT and FYEKMQ (reference sequence). CDR3 size: 14 residues. This CDR3 reads CASSLGDRFTEAFF. CDR3 DNA: TGTGCCAGCAGCTTAGGCGACAGGTTTACTGAAGCTTTCTTT.

The V call is TRBV5-1, the J call TRBJ1-6, with D perhaps matching TRBD1 (6 bases). V was trimmed by 0 bases and J by 7 bases, leaving 8 bases between them. This CDR3 comprises 14 residues. Germline V gene sequence: CDR1 SGHRS, CDR2 YFSETQ. CDR3 bases: TGCGCCAGCAGCTTGGGGACAGCCAATTCACCCCTCCACTTT. Amino acid sequence: CASSLGTANSPLHF.

The rearrangement joins TRBV28 to TRBJ2-1; 10 nucleotides match TRBD2. The CDR3 is made up of 16 amino acids. V lost 4 bases, J lost 0 bases, and 3 bases stayed unmatched. Per the germline V gene, CDR1 is MDHEN and CDR2 is SYDVKM. CDR3 region: CASSSPSGSSYNEQFF. In DNA form, the CDR3 reads TGTGCCAGCAGTTCCCCTAGCGGGAGCTCCTACAATGAGCAGTTCTTC.

The chain uses TRBV5-1 and TRBJ2-3; 7 nucleotides agree with TRBD2. Germline lookup yields CDR1 SGHRS and CDR2 YFSETQ. The junction had 4 bases not matched to a gene; V was cut back by 3 bases and J by 0 bases. The CDR3 length is 15 residues. The CDR3 protein is CASSWRGGSTDTQYF. DNA for the CDR3: TGCGCCAGCAGCTGGCGGGGAGGGAGCACAGATACGCAGTATTTT.

The chain has TRBV28 and TRBJ1-1; TRBD1 aligns across 9 bases. The germline V gene has CDR1 MDHEN and CDR2 SYDVKM. This CDR3 is 13 amino acids long. With 0 bases clipped from V and 7 bases from J, the junction kept 0 bases outside the gene matches. CDR3: CASSLWGQGEAFF. CDR3 DNA: TGTGCCAGCAGTTTATGGGGACAGGGTGAAGCTTTCTTT.

The J gene is TRBJ1-2, the V gene TRBV5-1, with 7 bases matching TRBD1. The germline CDR1 and CDR2 sequences are SGHRS and YFSETQ. CDR3 size: 17 residues. Trimming at V came to 4 bases and at J to 5 bases, leaving 17 bases not matched to a gene. The CDR3 nucleotides read TGCGCCAGCAGCCAGGGGGATCCGACGGGAAAATTTTATGGCTACACCTTC. Translation gives CASSQGDPTGKFYGYTF.

This chain joins TRBV12-3 or TRBV12-4 and TRBJ1-1, with D perhaps TRBD1 (6 bases). V lost 2 bases and J lost 4, with 8 bases in between. This CDR3 has 13 residues. CDR3 sequence reads: CASSLSRGTEAFF. The CDR3 nucleotides read TGTGCCAGCAGTTTATCCAGGGGCACTGAAGCTTTCTTT.

The rearrangement joins TRBV3-1 (or the pseudogene TRBV3-2) to TRBJ1-1; D call uncertain. Germline CDR1 reads LGHDT; CDR2 reads YNNKEL (reference sequence). The CDR3 sequence is 14 residues long. The V and J ends lost 0 bases and 4 bases respectively, with 9 bases between them. CDR3 sequence reads: CASSQDSGFTEAFF. CDR3 DNA sequence: TGTGCCAGCAGCCAAGATTCGGGGTTCACTGAAGCTTTCTTT.

This rearrangement joins TRBV30 to TRBJ2-3, with D perhaps TRBD1 (7 bases). CDR3 length: 14 amino acids. Germline CDR1 reads GTSNPN; CDR2 reads SVGIG (reference sequence). The V end lost 3 bases, the J end lost 2 bases, and 12 bases lay between the germline ends. CDR3: CAWSAGQLTDTQYF. Written as DNA, the CDR3 is TGTGCCTGGAGCGCGGGACAGCTCACAGATACGCAGTATTTT.

The chain carries TRBV30 and TRBJ2-2, with TRBD2 as a possible D gene (5 bases). CDR1 is GTSNPN, CDR2 SVGIG, per germline (reference sequence). Between the trimmed V and J ends, which lost 0 bases and 6 bases, there was a span of 14 bases. The CDR3 runs 15 residues. CDR3 amino acids: CAWSVQDPGAGELFF. CDR3 nucleotides: TGTGCCTGGAGTGTGCAAGACCCCGGGGCCGGGGAGCTGTTTTTT.

The chain employs TRBV28 and TRBJ2-5; possible D gene TRBD1, 7 bases. Per germline, CDR1 MDHEN and CDR2 SYDVKM. The CDR3 extends over 13 amino acids. The V gene lost 7 bases and the J gene lost 2 bases, with 11 bases spanning the gap. The CDR3 protein is CASTQGGQETQYF. CDR3 nucleotides: TGTGCCAGCACTCAGGGGGGTCAAGAGACCCAGTACTTC.

The genes are TRBV5-4 and TRBJ2-7; 12 nucleotides line up with TRBD2. After removal of 6 bases from V and 2 bases from J, the junction contained 12 bases not matched to a gene. CDR1 and CDR2 (germline): SGHNT, YYREEE (reference sequence). The CDR3 spans 17 residues. CDR3 residues: CASKNRGTSGGTYEQYF. CDR3 nucleotides: TGTGCCAGCAAGAACAGGGGAACTAGCGGGGGGACCTACGAGCAGTACTTC.

This clone came up once. The chain uses TRBV5-1 and TRBJ2-7, with a weak D call TRBD2 (5 bases). With 0 bases removed from V and 3 bases from J, the gap between germline ends came to 10 bases. The CDR3 is made up of 14 amino acids. CDR1 is SGHRS, CDR2 YFSETQ, per germline. The CDR3 region is CASSLENDYYEQYF. The CDR3 bases are TGCGCCAGCAGCTTGGAGAACGACTACTACGAGCAGTACTTC. Filled out from reference TRBV5-1 and TRBJ2-7, the complete variable domain reads KAGVTQTPRYLIKTRGQQVTLSCSPISGHRSVSWYQQTPGQGLQFLFEYFSETQRNKGNFPGRFSGRQFSNSRSEMNVSTLELGDSALYLCASSLENDYYEQYFGPGTRLTVT.

The chain's CDR3 is CAISESSPGELFF. The CDR3 nucleotides are TGTGCCATCAGTGAGTCTAGCCCCGGGGAGCTGTTTTTT. This chain uses TRBV10-3 with TRBJ2-2; no clear D gene. V lost 0 bases, J lost 6 bases, and 5 bases lay in between. The germline V gene has CDR1 ENHRY and CDR2 SYGVKD. There are 13 residues in the CDR3.

This clone was counted once. The chain recombines TRBV2 with TRBJ1-4, with TRBD1 matching over 7 bases. V lost 4 bases to trimming and J lost 7 bases; unmatched junction nucleotides: 6. From germline, CDR1 is SNHLY and CDR2 FYNNEI. This CDR3 comprises 14 residues. DNA for the CDR3: TGTGCCAGCAGTGGCACAGGGGAGGCTGAAAAACTGTTTTTT. Translated, it gives CASSGTGEAEKLFF.

The rearrangement joins TRBV10-3 to TRBJ1-6; TRBD1 matches at 10 bases. The CDR3 length is 14 residues. Trimming took 10 bases from V and 9 from J; bases not matched to a gene: 9. The germline V gene encodes CDR1 ENHRY and CDR2 SYGVKD. CDR3 region: CATSGGQGTSPLHF. Written as DNA, the CDR3 is TGTGCCACCAGCGGGGGACAGGGGACTTCACCCCTCCACTTT.

V gene TRBV7-2 combines with J gene TRBJ2-2; 13 bases map to TRBD2. Germline values: CDR1 SGHTA, CDR2 FQGNSA. This CDR3 is built from 14 residues. The V segment lost 6 bases and the J segment 6 bases; nucleotides outside the gene matches: 1. The CDR3 is CASRLAGGAGELFF. Here the CDR3 DNA reads TGTGCCAGCAGACTAGCGGGAGGGGCCGGGGAGCTGTTTTTT.

The chain uses TRBV7-8 and TRBJ1-1; D unresolved. CDR1 SGHVS and CDR2 FQNEAQ come from the germline V gene. Trimming removed 1 base at V and 1 base at J, with 10 bases between. The CDR3 totals 15 residues. This chain's CDR3 is CASSLETQKNTEAFF. CDR3 sequence (DNA): TGTGCCAGCAGCTTAGAGACACAGAAGAACACTGAAGCTTTCTTT.